This TCR beta chain was sequenced for a study of cytomegalovirus exposure and HLA in healthy donors. The CDR3 length is 13 residues. The germline CDR1 and CDR2 sequences are SGHVS and FQNEAQ. V was trimmed by 5 bases and J by 1 base, leaving 8 bases between them. PCR employed 60 Vbeta and 13 Jbeta primers. The table came from immunoSEQ multiplex PCR; TCRdb's copy has only in-frame clones and leaves some out. The sample carries 150,000 to 200,000 clones, about four fifths recorded once. This sequence originates from a man between 18 and 29 years old in good health and CMV-seronegative. The sequenced sample was PBMCs. The chain links TRBV7-8 to TRBJ2-5; D call uncertain. CDR3 DNA: TGTGCCAGCAGCCCAGGATCCCAAGAGACCCAGTACTTC. This codes for CASSPGSQETQYF. Supplemented by reference TRBV7-8 and TRBJ2-5, the full variable domain reads GAGVSQSPRYKVAKRGQDVALRCDPISGHVSLFWYQQALGQGPEFLTYFQNEAQLDKSGLPSDRFFAERPEGSVSTLKIQRTQQEDSAVYLCASSPGSQETQYFGPGTRLLVL.